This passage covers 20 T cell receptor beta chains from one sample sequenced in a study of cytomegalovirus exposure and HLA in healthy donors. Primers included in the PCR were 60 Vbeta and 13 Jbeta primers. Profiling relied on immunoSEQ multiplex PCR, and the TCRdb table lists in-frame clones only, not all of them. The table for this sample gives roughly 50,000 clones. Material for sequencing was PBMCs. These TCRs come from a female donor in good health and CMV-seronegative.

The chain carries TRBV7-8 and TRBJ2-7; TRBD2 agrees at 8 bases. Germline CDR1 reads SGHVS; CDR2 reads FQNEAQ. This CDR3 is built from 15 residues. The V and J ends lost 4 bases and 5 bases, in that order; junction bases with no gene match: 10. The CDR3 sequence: CASSSQGGGYDEQYF. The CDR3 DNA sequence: TGTGCCAGCAGCTCCCAGGGCGGGGGGTACGACGAGCAGTACTTC. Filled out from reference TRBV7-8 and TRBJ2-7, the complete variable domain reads GAGVSQSPRYKVAKRGQDVALRCDPISGHVSLFWYQQALGQGPEFLTYFQNEAQLDKSGLPSDRFFAERPEGSVSTLKIQRTQQEDSAVYLCASSSQGGGYDEQYFGPGTRLTVT.

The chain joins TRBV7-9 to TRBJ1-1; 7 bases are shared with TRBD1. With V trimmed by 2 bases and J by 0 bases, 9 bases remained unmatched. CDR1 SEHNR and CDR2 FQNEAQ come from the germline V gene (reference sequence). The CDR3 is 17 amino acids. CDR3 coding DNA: TGTGCCAGCAGCTTAAGCTTTTGGGACAGCATGAACACTGAAGCTTTCTTT. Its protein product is CASSLSFWDSMNTEAFF.

The CDR3, as DNA: TGTGCCAGCAGTACCTACTACGAGCAGTACTTC. It yields the protein CASSTYYEQYF. The chain uses TRBV27 and TRBJ2-7, with unresolved D. The CDR3 extends over 11 amino acids. V was cut by 5 bases and J by 3 bases, with 5 bases left in between. CDR1 MNHEY and CDR2 SMNVEV come from the germline V gene (reference sequence).

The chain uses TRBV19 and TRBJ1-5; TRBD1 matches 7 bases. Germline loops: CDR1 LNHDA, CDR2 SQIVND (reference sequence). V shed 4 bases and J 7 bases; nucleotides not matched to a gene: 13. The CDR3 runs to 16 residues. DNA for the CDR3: TGTGCCAGTAGTACCCCTTTCGGACAGGTGGGACAGCCCCAGCATTTT. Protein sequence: CASSTPFGQVGQPQHF.

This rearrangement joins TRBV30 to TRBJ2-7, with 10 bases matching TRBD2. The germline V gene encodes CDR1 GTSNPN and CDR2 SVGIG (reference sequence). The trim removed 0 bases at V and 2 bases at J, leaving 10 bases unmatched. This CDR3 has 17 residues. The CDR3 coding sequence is TGTGCCTGGAGTGTACAGAGGACTAGCGGTTACCCCTACGAGCAGTACTTC. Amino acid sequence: CAWSVQRTSGYPYEQYF.

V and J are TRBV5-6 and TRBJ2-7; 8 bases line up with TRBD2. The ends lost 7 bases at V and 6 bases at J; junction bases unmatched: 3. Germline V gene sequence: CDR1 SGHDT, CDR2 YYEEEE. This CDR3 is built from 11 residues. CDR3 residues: CASRGGSEQYF. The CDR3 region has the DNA TGTGCCAGCCGGGGGGGTTCCGAGCAGTACTTC.

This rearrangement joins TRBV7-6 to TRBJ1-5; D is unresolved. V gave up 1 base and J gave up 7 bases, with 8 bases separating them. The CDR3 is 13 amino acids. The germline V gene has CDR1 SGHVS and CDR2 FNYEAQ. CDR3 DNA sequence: TGTGCCAGCAGCTTAGGGCCGCGGCAGCCCCAGCATTTT. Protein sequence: CASSLGPRQPQHF.

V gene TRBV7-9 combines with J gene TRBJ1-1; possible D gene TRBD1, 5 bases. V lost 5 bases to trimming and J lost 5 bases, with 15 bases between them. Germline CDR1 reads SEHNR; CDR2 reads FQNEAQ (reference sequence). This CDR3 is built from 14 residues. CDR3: CASSQRRGGTEAFF. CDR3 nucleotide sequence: TGTGCCAGCAGCCAGAGGCGGGGCGGGACTGAAGCTTTCTTT.

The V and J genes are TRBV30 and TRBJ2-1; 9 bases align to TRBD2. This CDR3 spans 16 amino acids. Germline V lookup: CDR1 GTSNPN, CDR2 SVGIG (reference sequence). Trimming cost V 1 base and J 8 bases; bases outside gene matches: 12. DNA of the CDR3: TGTGCCTGGAGTGCTGGGCTAGCGGGAACTAGCGATGAGCAGTTCTTC. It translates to CAWSAGLAGTSDEQFF. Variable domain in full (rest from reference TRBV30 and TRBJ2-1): SQTIHQWPATLVQPVGSPLSLECTVEGTSNPNLYWYRQAAGRGLQLLFYSVGIGQISSEVPQNLSASRPQDRQFILSSKKLLLSDSGFYLCAWSAGLAGTSDEQFFGPGTRLTVL.

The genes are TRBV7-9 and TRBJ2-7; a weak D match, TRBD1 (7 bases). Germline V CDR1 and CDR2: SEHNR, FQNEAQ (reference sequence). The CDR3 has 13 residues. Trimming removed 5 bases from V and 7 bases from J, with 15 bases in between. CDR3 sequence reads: CASSDREDLEQYF. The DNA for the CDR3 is TGTGCCAGCAGCGACAGGGAGGATTTAGAGCAGTACTTC.

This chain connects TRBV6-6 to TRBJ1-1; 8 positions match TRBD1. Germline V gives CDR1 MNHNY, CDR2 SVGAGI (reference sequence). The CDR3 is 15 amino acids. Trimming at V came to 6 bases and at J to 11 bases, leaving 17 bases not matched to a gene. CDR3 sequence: CASSYPDRALSYAFF. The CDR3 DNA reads TGTGCCAGCAGCTACCCGGACAGGGCCCTCAGTTATGCTTTCTTT.

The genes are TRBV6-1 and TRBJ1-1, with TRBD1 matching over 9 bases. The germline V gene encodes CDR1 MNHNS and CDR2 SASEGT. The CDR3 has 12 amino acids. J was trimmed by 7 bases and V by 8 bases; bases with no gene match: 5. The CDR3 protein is CASRTGGGEAFF. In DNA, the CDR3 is TGTGCCAGCCGCACAGGGGGCGGTGAAGCTTTCTTT.

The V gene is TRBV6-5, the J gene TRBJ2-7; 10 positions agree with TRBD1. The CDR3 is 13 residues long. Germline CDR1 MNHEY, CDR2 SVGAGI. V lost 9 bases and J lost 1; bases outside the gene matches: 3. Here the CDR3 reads CASGQGGSYEQYF. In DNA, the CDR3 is TGTGCCAGTGGACAGGGGGGGTCCTACGAGCAGTACTTC.

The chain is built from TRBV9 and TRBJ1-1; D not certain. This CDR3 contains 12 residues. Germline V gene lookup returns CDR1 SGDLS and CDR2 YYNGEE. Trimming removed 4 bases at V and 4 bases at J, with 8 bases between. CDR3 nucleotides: TGTGCCAGCAGCCCGGGATTCACTGAAGCTTTCTTT. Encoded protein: CASSPGFTEAFF.

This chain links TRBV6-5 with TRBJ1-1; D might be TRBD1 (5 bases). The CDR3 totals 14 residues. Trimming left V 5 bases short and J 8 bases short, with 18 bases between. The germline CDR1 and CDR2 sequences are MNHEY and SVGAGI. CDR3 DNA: TGTGCCAGCAGTACCCGGGACGGAGCGGGCGAAGCTTTCTTT. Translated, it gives CASSTRDGAGEAFF.

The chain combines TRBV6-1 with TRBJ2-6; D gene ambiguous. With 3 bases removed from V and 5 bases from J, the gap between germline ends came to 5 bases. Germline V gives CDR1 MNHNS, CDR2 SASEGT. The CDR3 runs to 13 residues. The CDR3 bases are TGTGCCAGCAGTGACAGATGGGCCAACGTCCTGACTTTC. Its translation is CASSDRWANVLTF.

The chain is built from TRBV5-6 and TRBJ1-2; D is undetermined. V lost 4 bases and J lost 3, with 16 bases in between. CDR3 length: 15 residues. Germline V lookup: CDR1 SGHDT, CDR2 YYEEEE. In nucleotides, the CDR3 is TGTGCCAGCAGCCCCGTAGGGAGAAATCACTATGGCTACACCTTC. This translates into CASSPVGRNHYGYTF.

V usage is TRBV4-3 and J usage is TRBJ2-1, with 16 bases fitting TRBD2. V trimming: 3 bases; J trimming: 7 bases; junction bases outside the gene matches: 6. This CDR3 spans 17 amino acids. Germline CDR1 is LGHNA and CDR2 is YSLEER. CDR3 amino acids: CASSQGLAGGPGNEQFF. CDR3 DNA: TGCGCCAGCAGCCAGGGACTAGCGGGGGGGCCGGGTAATGAGCAGTTCTTC.

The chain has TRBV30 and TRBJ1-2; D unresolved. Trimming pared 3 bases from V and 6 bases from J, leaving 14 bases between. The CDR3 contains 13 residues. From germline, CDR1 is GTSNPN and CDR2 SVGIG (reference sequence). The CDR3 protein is CAWRSGWGDGYTF. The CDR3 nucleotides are TGTGCCTGGAGATCAGGTTGGGGAGATGGCTACACCTTC.

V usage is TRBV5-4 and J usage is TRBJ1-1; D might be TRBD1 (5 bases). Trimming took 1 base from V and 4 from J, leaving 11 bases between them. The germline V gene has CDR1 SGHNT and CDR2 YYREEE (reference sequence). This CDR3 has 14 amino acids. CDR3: CASSLPQGSTEAFF. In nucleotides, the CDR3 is TGTGCCAGCAGCTTGCCCCAGGGTAGCACTGAAGCTTTCTTT.